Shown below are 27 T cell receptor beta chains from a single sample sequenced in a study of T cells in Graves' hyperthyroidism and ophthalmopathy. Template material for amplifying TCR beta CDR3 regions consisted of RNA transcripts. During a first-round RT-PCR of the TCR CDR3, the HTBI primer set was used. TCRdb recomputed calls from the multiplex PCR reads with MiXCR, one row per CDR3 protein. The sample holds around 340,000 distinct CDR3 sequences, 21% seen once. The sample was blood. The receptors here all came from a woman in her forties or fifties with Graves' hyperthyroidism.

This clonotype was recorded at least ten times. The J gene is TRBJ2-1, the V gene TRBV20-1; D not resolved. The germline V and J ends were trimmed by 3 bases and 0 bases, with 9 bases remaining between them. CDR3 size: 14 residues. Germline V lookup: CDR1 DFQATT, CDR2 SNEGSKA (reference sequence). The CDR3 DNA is TGCAGTGCTAGCCTTTCCGGCTCCTACAATGAGCAGTTCTTC. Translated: CSASLSGSYNEQFF.

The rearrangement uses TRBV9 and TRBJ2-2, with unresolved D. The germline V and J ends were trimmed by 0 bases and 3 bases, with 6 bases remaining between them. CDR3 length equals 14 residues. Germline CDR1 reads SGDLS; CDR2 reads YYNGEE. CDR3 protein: CASSVVWDTGELFF. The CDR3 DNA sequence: TGTGCCAGCAGCGTAGTTTGGGACACCGGGGAGCTGTTTTTT.

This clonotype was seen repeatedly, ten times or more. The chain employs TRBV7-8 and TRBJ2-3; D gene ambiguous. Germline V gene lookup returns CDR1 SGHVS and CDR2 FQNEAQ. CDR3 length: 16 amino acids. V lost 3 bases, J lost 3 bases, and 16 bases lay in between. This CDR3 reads CASSFVGGVGTDTQYF. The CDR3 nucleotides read TGTGCCAGCAGCTTCGTCGGCGGAGTGGGGACAGATACGCAGTATTTT.

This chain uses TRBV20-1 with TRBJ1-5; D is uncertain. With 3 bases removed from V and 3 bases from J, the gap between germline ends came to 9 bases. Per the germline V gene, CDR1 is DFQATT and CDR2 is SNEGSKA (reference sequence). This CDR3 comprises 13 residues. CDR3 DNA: TGCAGTGCTAGCGGGGTGCTCAATCAGCCCCAGCATTTT. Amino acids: CSASGVLNQPQHF.

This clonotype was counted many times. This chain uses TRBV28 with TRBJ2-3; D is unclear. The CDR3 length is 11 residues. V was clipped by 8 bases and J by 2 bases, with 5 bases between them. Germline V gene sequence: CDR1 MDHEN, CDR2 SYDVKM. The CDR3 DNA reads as TGTGCCAGCGCCTTCACAGATACGCAGTATTTT. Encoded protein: CASAFTDTQYF.

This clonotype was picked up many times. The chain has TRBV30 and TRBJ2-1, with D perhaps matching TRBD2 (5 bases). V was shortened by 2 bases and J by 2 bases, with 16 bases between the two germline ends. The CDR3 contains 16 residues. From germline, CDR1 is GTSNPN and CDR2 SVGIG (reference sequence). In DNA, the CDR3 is TGTGCCTGGAGTATAGCCGGAATAGCGACCTACAATGAGCAGTTCTTC. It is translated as CAWSIAGIATYNEQFF. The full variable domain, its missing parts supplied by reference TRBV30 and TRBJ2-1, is SQTIHQWPATLVQPVGSPLSLECTVEGTSNPNLYWYRQAAGRGLQLLFYSVGIGQISSEVPQNLSASRPQDRQFILSSKKLLLSDSGFYLCAWSIAGIATYNEQFFGPGTRLTVL.

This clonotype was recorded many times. The CDR3 nucleotides read TGTGCCAGCAGTTTAAGCCAGGGGAACACTGAAGCTTTCTTT. This sequence encodes CASSLSQGNTEAFF. J is TRBJ1-1 and V is TRBV28; D is perhaps TRBD1 (5 bases). The germline V and J ends were trimmed by 2 bases and 1 base, with 8 bases remaining between them. Germline CDR1 and CDR2: MDHEN and SYDVKM. CDR3 length: 14 amino acids. Supplemented by reference TRBV28 and TRBJ1-1, the full variable domain reads DVKVTQSSRYLVKRTGEKVFLECVQDMDHENMFWYRQDPGLGLRLIYFSYDVKMKEKGDIPEGYSVSREKKERFSLILESASTNQTSMYLCASSLSQGNTEAFFGQGTRLTVV.

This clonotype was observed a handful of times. CDR3 DNA: TGCGCCAGCCGGAGTGGGGACAGCCTAGGAGGCTACACCTTC. Translation: CASRSGDSLGGYTF. This sequence joins TRBV5-1 and TRBJ1-2, with TRBD1 matching over 7 bases. This CDR3 region has 14 residues. Germline-derived CDR1 and CDR2 are SGHRS and YFSETQ. The J segment lost 8 bases and the V segment lost 7 bases, leaving 14 bases of the junction unmatched.

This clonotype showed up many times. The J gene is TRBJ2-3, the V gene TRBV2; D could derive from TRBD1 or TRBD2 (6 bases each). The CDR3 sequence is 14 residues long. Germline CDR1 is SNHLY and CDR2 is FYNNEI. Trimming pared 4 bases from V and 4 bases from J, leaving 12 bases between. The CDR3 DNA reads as TGTGCCAGCAGTGGCCGGGGGCGCGCAGATACGCAGTATTTT. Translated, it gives CASSGRGRADTQYF.

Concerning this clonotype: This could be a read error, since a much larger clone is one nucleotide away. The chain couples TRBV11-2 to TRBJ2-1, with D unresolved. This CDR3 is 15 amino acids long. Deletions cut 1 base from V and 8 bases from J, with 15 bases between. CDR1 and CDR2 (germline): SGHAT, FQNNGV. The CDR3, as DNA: TGTGCCAGCAGCTTAGGGGTGATTTTTATCGATGAGCAGTTCTTC. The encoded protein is CASSLGVIFIDEQFF.

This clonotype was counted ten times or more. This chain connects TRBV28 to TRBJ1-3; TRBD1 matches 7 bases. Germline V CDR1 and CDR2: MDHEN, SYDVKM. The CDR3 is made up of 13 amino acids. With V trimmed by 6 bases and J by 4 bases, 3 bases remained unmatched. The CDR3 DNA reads TGTGCCAGCAGCCTACAGGGGGGAAACACCATATATTTT. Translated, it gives CASSLQGGNTIYF.

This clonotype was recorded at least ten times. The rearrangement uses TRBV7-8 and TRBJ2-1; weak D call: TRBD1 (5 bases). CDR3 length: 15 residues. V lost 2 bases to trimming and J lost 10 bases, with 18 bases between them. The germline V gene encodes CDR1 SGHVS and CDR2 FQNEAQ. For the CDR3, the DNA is TGTGCCAGCAGCTTAACCCCCCAGCAGGCAGGGGAGCAGTTCTTC. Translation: CASSLTPQQAGEQFF.

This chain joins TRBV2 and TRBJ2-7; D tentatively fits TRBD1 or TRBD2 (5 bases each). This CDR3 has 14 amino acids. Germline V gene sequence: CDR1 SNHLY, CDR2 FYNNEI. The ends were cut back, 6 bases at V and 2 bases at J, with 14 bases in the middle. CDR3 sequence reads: CASSFGTEAYEQYF. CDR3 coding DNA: TGTGCCAGCAGCTTTGGGACGGAGGCCTACGAGCAGTACTTC. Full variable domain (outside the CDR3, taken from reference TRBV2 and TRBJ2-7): EPEVTQTPSHQVTQMGQEVILRCVPISNHLYFYWYRQILGQKVEFLVSFYNNEISEKSEIFDDQFSVERPDGSNFTLKIRSTKLEDSAMYFCASSFGTEAYEQYFGPGTRLTVT.

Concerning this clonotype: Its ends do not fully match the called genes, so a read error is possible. The CDR3 loop is CGARGKFEQYF. The CDR3 bases are TGCGGTGCTAGAGGCAAGTTCGAGCAGTACTTC. The chain uses TRBV20-1 and TRBJ2-7; D not resolved. The germline V gene encodes CDR1 DFQATT and CDR2 SNEGSKA (reference sequence). The CDR3 consists of 11 residues.

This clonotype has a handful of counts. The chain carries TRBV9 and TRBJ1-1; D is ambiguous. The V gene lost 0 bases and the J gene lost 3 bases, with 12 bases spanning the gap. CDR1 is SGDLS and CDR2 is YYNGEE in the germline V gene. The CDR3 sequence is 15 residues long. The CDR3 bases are TGTGCCAGCAGCGTAGTACCGGAAGATTACACTGAAGCTTTCTTT. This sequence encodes CASSVVPEDYTEAFF. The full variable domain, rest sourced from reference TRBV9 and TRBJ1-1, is DSGVTQTPKHLITATGQRVTLRCSPRSGDLSVYWYQQSLDQGLQFLIQYYNGEERAKGNILERFSAQQFPDLHSELNLSSLELGDSALYFCASSVVPEDYTEAFFGQGTRLTVV.

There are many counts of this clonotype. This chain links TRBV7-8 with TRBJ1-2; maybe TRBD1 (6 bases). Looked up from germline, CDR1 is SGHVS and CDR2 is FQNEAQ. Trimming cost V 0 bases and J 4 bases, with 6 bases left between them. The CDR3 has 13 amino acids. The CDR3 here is CASSLARGYGYTF. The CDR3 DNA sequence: TGTGCCAGCAGCTTAGCCAGGGGCTATGGCTACACCTTC.

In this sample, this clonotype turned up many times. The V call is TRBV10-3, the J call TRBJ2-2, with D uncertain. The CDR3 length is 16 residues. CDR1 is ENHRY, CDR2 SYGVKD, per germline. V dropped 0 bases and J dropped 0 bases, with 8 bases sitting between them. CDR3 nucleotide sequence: TGTGCCATCAGTGAGTCGCAGGCTCCGAACACCGGGGAGCTGTTTTTT. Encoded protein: CAISESQAPNTGELFF.

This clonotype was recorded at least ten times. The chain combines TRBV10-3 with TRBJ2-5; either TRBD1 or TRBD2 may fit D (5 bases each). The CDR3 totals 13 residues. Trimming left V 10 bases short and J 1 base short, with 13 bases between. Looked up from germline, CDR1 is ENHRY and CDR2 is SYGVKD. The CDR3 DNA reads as TGTGCCACTTGGGACGGCTCCCAAGAGACCCAGTACTTC. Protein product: CATWDGSQETQYF.

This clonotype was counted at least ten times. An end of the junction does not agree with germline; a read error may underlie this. This chain's CDR3 is CASSLVTGSWAGGSHEQYF. CDR3 sequence (DNA): TGTGCCAGCAGCTTAGTTACAGGGTCTTGGGCGGGAGGCTCCCACGAGCAGTACTTC. The rearrangement joins TRBV11-2 to TRBJ2-7, with 8 bases identical to TRBD2. This CDR3 spans 19 amino acids. CDR1 and CDR2 (germline): SGHAT, FQNNGV.

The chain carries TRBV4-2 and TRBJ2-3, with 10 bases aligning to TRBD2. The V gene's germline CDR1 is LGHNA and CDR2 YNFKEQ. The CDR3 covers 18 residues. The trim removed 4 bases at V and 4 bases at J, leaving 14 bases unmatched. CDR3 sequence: CASSRGLAGGGLADTQYF. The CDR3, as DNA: TGTGCCAGCAGCCGGGGATTAGCGGGAGGCGGGCTCGCAGATACGCAGTATTTT.

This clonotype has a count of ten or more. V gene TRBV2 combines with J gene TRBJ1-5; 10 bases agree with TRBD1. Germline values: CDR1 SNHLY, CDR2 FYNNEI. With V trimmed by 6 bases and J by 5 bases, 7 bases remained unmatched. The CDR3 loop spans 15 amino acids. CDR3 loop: CASSTDRGPDQPQHF. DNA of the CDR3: TGTGCCAGCAGCACCGACAGGGGGCCAGATCAGCCCCAGCATTTT.

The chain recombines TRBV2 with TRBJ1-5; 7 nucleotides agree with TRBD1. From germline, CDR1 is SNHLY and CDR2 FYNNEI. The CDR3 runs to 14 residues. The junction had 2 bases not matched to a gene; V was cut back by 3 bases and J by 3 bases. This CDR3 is CASSEQGDNQPQHF. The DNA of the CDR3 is TGTGCCAGCAGTGAGCAGGGGGACAATCAGCCCCAGCATTTT.

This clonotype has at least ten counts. DNA for the CDR3: TGTGCCAGCAGCTTGGGACAGGGGCAAAACATTCAGTACTTC. Protein product: CASSLGQGQNIQYF. The V and J genes are TRBV5-8 and TRBJ2-4; 8 bases map to TRBD1. CDR3 length equals 14 residues. Per germline, CDR1 SGHTS and CDR2 YDEGEE. Germline trimming cut 0 bases from V and 5 bases from J; bases unmatched to any gene: 1.

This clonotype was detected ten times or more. The DNA for the CDR3 is TGTGCCAGCAGCCCTCAAGGCGGGGGCAGGGCCGGGGAGCTGTTTTTT. This sequence encodes CASSPQGGGRAGELFF. The V and J genes are TRBV7-9 and TRBJ2-2; the D gene is possibly TRBD2 (7 bases). This CDR3 is 16 amino acids long. Germline CDR1 is SEHNR and CDR2 is FQNEAQ (reference sequence). The ends were cut back, 5 bases at V and 6 bases at J, with 19 bases in the middle.

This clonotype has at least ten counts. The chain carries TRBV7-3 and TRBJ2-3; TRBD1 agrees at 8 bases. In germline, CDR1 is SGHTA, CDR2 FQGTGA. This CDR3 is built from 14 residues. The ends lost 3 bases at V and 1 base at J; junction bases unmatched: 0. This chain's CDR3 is CASSLTGGTDTQYF. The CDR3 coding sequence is TGTGCCAGCAGCTTGACAGGGGGCACAGATACGCAGTATTTT.

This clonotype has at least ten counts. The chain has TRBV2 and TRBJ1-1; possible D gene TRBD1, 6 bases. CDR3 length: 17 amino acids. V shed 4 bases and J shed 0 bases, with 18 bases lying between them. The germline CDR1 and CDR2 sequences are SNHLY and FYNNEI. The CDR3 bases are TGTGCCAGCAGTGCGCAGGACAGCAATCTTATGAACACTGAAGCTTTCTTT. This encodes CASSAQDSNLMNTEAFF.

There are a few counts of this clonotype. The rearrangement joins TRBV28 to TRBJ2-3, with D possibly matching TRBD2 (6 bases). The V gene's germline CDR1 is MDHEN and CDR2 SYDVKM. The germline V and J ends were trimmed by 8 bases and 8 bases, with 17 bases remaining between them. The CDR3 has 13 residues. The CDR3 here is CASSGGRGITQYF. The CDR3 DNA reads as TGTGCCAGCTCTGGAGGGCGCGGGATTACGCAGTATTTT.